This TCR beta chain was found in a study of T cells in Graves' hyperthyroidism and ophthalmopathy. On the study more broadly: Blood from the periphery was taken at initial diagnosis, before any treatment. Findings and limits, study-wide: Classification by a 13 V-J model distinguished ophthalmopathy from stable hyperthyroidism. Blood shared most expanded thyroid clonotypes above 0.001.

No ophthalmopathy progression within 18 months constituted stable Graves' hyperthyroidism. This clonotype was detected a few times. Antigen unknown. Researchers took RNA transcripts and amplified the TCR beta CDR3 regions from them. HTBI primers were the set used in a first-round RT-PCR of the TCR CDR3. TCRdb redid the calling of the multiplex PCR reads with MiXCR, one entry per CDR3 protein. This sample yields hundreds of thousands of distinct CDR3 sequences, of which about 15% are seen a single time; 7.5% to 9% belongs to the top ten. The CDR3 is made up of 16 amino acids. Germline lookup yields CDR1 DFQATT and CDR2 SNEGSKA (reference sequence).

The sequence was obtained from a woman between 18 and 30 years old with Graves' hyperthyroidism. Sequenced sample: blood. The chain combines TRBV20-1 with TRBJ1-2; D is perhaps TRBD1 (5 bases). Here the CDR3 reads CSGGGPLPDRHYGYTF. Written as DNA, the CDR3 is TGCAGCGGGGGTGGGCCTCTCCCAGACAGACACTATGGCTACACCTTC.